This TCR beta chain appears in the sequencing data of a study of blood T cell repertoires in COVID-19. Study information: Samples representing acute and convalescent COVID-19 were sourced from the United States, Italy and Spain. PBMCs, B-cell-depleted T cells, or T cells were the source of the cDNA or gDNA that made up the material.

Participants were placed into cohorts based on the clinical history they reported. Among Cohort 3 donors, those recovered had two negative PCRs, clearance, or symptom resolution. The protocol was immunoSEQ multiplex PCR, while the TCRdb copy is restricted to in-frame clones and leaves out a portion. This table has some 170,000 clones, over 75% appearing once. This clone occurred once. This CDR3 is built from 16 residues. Losses at the gene ends were 1 base for V and 1 base for J; bases not matched to a gene: 3. Germline CDR1 is SGHTA and CDR2 is FQGNSA. The TCR originated in a middle-aged man who had recovered from COVID-19. The gene calls are TRBV7-2 and TRBJ1-1, with 10 positions matching TRBD1. The sequenced material came from PBMCs or T cells enriched from blood (not recorded which). The CDR3 nucleotides read TGTGCCAGCAGCTTAGTCGGGACAGGGGCGAACACTGAAGCTTTCTTT. Protein: CASSLVGTGANTEAFF.